This entry lists 23 T cell receptor beta chains sequenced from one sample in a study of shared clonotypes between healthy human individuals. Only in-frame clones appear in the TCRdb table, and some are missing; sequencing was by immunoSEQ multiplex PCR. The data show approximately 980,000 clones, 76% seen once. Material: memory CD4+ T cells sorted from blood. Subset indicated: CD45RA-negative fraction. The receptors here all came from a man younger than 30 in good health.

The chain employs TRBV2 and TRBJ1-2, with 7 bases aligning to TRBD1. CDR3 length: 12 residues. Unmatched junction bases numbered 6, after V lost 9 bases and J lost 5 bases. The germline V gene encodes CDR1 SNHLY and CDR2 FYNNEI. The CDR3 loop is CASAGTAYGYTF. The CDR3 DNA reads as TGTGCCAGTGCCGGGACAGCATATGGCTACACCTTC.

This chain uses TRBV5-1 with TRBJ2-3; D may be TRBD2 (6 bases). With 0 bases removed from V and 3 bases from J, the gap between germline ends came to 14 bases. The CDR3 has 16 residues. Germline V gene data show CDR1 as SGHRS and CDR2 as YFSETQ. The CDR3 loop reads CASSLGRGIGTDTQYF. CDR3 nucleotide sequence: TGCGCCAGCAGCTTGGGCCGCGGGATTGGGACAGATACGCAGTATTTT.

This clone occurred once. The V and J genes are TRBV5-1 and TRBJ1-2; 8 bases are shared with TRBD1. Germline CDR1 SGHRS, CDR2 YFSETQ. The CDR3 is made up of 13 amino acids. Unmatched junction bases numbered 6, after V lost 5 bases and J lost 6 bases. The CDR3 DNA is TGCGCCAGCAGGGACAGGGTAGTACATGGCTACACCTTC. Protein: CASRDRVVHGYTF.

This chain joins TRBV6-6 and TRBJ2-7; D might be TRBD1 or TRBD2, each matching 5 bases. The CDR3 spans 14 residues. Germline-derived CDR1 and CDR2 are MNHNY and SVGAGI (reference sequence). V lost 9 bases to trimming and J lost 1 base, with 16 bases between them. The CDR3 reads CASIGDGYSYEQYF. As DNA, the CDR3 is TGTGCCAGTATAGGGGACGGTTATTCCTACGAGCAGTACTTC.

The CDR3 nucleotides read TGTGCCTGGAGTGTAAATAGATACTCCTACGAGCAGTACTTC. The encoded protein is CAWSVNRYSYEQYF. This chain connects TRBV30 to TRBJ2-7; no definite D call. The length of the CDR3 is 14 residues. V dropped 0 bases and J dropped 0 bases, with 9 bases sitting between them. Germline loops: CDR1 GTSNPN, CDR2 SVGIG (reference sequence).

This clone has a single count. This chain connects TRBV25-1 to TRBJ1-6; D is ambiguous. This CDR3 spans 14 amino acids. Looked up from germline, CDR1 is MGHDK and CDR2 is SYGVNS. The V end lost 3 bases, the J end lost 9 bases, and 12 bases lay between the germline ends. CDR3 sequence: CASSEWPMGSPLHF. CDR3 nucleotide sequence: TGTGCCAGCAGTGAGTGGCCGATGGGTTCACCCCTCCACTTT.

This clone was counted at least ten times. The chain carries TRBV2 and TRBJ1-2; 12 nucleotides agree with TRBD1. The V segment lost 6 bases and the J segment 4 bases; nucleotides outside the gene matches: 6. Germline CDR1 reads SNHLY; CDR2 reads FYNNEI. This CDR3 has 15 residues. Here the CDR3 reads CASSGDRGLVYGYTF. CDR3 sequence (DNA): TGTGCCAGCAGCGGGGACAGGGGGCTTGTCTATGGCTACACCTTC.

This clone has just a few counts. The chain links TRBV7-2 to TRBJ1-5; D unclear. Between the trimmed V and J ends, which lost 1 base and 7 bases, there was a span of 5 bases. The CDR3 totals 12 residues. CDR1 and CDR2 from the germline V gene are SGHTA and FQGNSA. The CDR3 nucleotides read TGTGCCAGCAGCTTAGATATGCAGCCCCAGCATTTT. Translated: CASSLDMQPQHF.

This clone has just a few counts. The gene calls are TRBV27 and TRBJ1-2; the D gene is possibly TRBD1 (5 bases). Trimming removed 3 bases at V and 7 bases at J, with 21 bases between. The germline V gene has CDR1 MNHEY and CDR2 SMNVEV (reference sequence). This CDR3 contains 16 residues. The CDR3 is CASSFLAGTDRGGYTF. The CDR3 region has the DNA TGTGCCAGCAGTTTCCTTGCCGGGACCGATAGAGGTGGCTACACCTTC.

The V and J genes are TRBV30 and TRBJ2-7, with D tentatively TRBD2 (6 bases). V dropped 7 bases and J dropped 2 bases, with 18 bases sitting between them. The CDR3 covers 14 residues. CDR1 is GTSNPN and CDR2 is SVGIG in the germline V gene (reference sequence). CDR3 bases: TGTGCCTCGACTGGGGGGACTGGAACCTACGAGCAGTACTTC. Its translation is CASTGGTGTYEQYF.

The rearrangement links TRBV30 to TRBJ1-1; D ambiguous. The germline V gene has CDR1 GTSNPN and CDR2 SVGIG (reference sequence). Trimming removed 2 bases from V and 6 bases from J, with 10 bases in between. The CDR3 loop spans 12 amino acids. The CDR3 DNA follows: TGTGCCTGGAGTTTGACTCGGGCTGAAGCTTTCTTT. Translating it yields CAWSLTRAEAFF.

The chain uses TRBV4-3 and TRBJ1-5; no firm D call. The germline V gene has CDR1 LGHNA and CDR2 YSLEER. The ends were cut back, 3 bases at V and 0 bases at J, with 9 bases in the middle. The CDR3 consists of 15 residues. In DNA form, the CDR3 reads TGCGCCAGCAGCCAGGACTGGGATAGCAATCAGCCCCAGCATTTT. Its translation: CASSQDWDSNQPQHF.

There are many counts of this clone. The chain links TRBV5-4 to TRBJ2-1, with 12 bases matching TRBD1. Germline CDR1 and CDR2: SGHNT and YYREEE (reference sequence). This CDR3 region has 18 residues. After removal of 4 bases from V and 1 base from J, the junction contained 9 bases not matched to a gene. This chain's CDR3 is CASSNRDRGQWSYNEQFF. The CDR3 nucleotides read TGTGCCAGCAGCAACCGGGACAGGGGGCAATGGTCCTACAATGAGCAGTTCTTC.

In its sample, this clone was seen a few times. V gene TRBV5-1 combines with J gene TRBJ1-6; 7 bases are shared with TRBD1. After removal of 9 bases from V and 10 bases from J, the junction contained 10 bases not matched to a gene. The CDR3 covers 13 residues. CDR1 and CDR2 (germline): SGHRS, YFSETQ. CDR3: CATRDRGDSPLHF. The CDR3 DNA follows: TGCGCCACGCGGGACAGAGGGGACTCACCCCTCCACTTT. Using reference TRBV5-1 and TRBJ1-6 for the parts outside the CDR3, the full variable domain is KAGVTQTPRYLIKTRGQQVTLSCSPISGHRSVSWYQQTPGQGLQFLFEYFSETQRNKGNFPGRFSGRQFSNSRSEMNVSTLELGDSALYLCATRDRGDSPLHFGNGTRLTVT.

The chain uses TRBV14 and TRBJ1-5; 8 bases are shared with TRBD1. V was clipped by 0 bases and J by 9 bases; unmatched bases: 10. The CDR3 sequence is 16 residues long. Germline V CDR1 and CDR2: SGHDN, FVKESK. Here the CDR3 reads CASSQDSGQGSAPQHF. CDR3 sequence (DNA): TGTGCCAGCAGCCAAGACTCAGGACAGGGTTCGGCGCCCCAGCATTTT.

The chain uses TRBV2 and TRBJ1-5; a weak D match, TRBD1 (6 bases). From germline, CDR1 is SNHLY and CDR2 FYNNEI. The CDR3 contains 13 residues. V lost 11 bases and J 2 bases, leaving 13 bases between the germline ends. The CDR3 region has the DNA TGTGCCGGGAGACAGGAGGGCAATCAGCCCCAGCATTTT. Amino acids: CAGRQEGNQPQHF.

The rearrangement links TRBV27 to TRBJ1-5; tentatively, D is TRBD1 (6 bases). V was cut by 8 bases and J by 2 bases, with 16 bases left in between. CDR1 MNHEY and CDR2 SMNVEV come from the germline V gene (reference sequence). The CDR3 totals 15 residues. CDR3 coding DNA: TGTGCCAGCTCTGCGGGGGGCGCGGGCAATCAGCCCCAGCATTTT. Protein: CASSAGGAGNQPQHF.

This sequence joins TRBV28 and TRBJ1-5, with 11 bases aligning to TRBD1. This CDR3 is built from 17 residues. V was clipped by 5 bases and J by 3 bases; unmatched bases: 9. CDR1 is MDHEN, CDR2 SYDVKM, per germline. The CDR3 bases are TGTGCCAGCAGTGGCCTAGGGACAGGGGGGCCCAATCAGCCCCAGCATTTT. It specifies CASSGLGTGGPNQPQHF.

The chain uses TRBV6-1 and TRBJ1-1; tentative D call: TRBD1 (5 bases). The ends were cut back, 8 bases at V and 10 bases at J, with 20 bases in the middle. This CDR3 comprises 13 residues. Germline V gene sequence: CDR1 MNHNS, CDR2 SASEGT. CDR3 protein: CASHFPGTGGAFF. CDR3 nucleotides: TGTGCCAGCCATTTCCCCGGAACAGGCGGAGCTTTCTTT.

This sequence joins TRBV7-3 and TRBJ2-5; D remains unclear. The length of the CDR3 is 13 residues. The germline CDR1 and CDR2 sequences are SGHTA and FQGTGA. The V end was cut by 5 bases, the J end by 2 bases, with 9 bases between. CDR3 region: CASSLDNQETQYF. The CDR3 DNA sequence: TGTGCCAGCAGCCTCGACAATCAAGAGACCCAGTACTTC.

The V and J genes are TRBV6-5 and TRBJ2-1; either TRBD1 or TRBD2 may fit D (5 bases each). V was cut by 6 bases and J by 7 bases, with 13 bases left in between. The length of the CDR3 is 13 residues. The germline V gene encodes CDR1 MNHEY and CDR2 SVGAGI. CDR3 protein: CASRGVGQNEQFF. CDR3 DNA: TGTGCCAGCAGGGGGGTTGGTCAGAATGAGCAGTTCTTC.

This CDR3 is CASSEGGVSSYEQYF. In DNA form, the CDR3 reads TGTGCCAGCAGTGAGGGGGGGGTGAGCTCCTACGAGCAGTACTTC. This chain uses TRBV2 with TRBJ2-7; the match to TRBD2 covers 7 bases. V shed 3 bases, J shed 0 bases, and the junction held 5 bases outside the gene matches. The CDR3 has 15 residues. The germline gives CDR1 SNHLY, CDR2 FYNNEI.

V is TRBV4-3 and J is TRBJ1-1; 9 bases fit TRBD1. This CDR3 region has 17 residues. V lost 4 bases to trimming and J lost 1 base; unmatched junction nucleotides: 10. Germline V gene data show CDR1 as LGHNA and CDR2 as YSLEER. CDR3 DNA sequence: TGCGCCAGCAGCCGAACCCCGGGACAGGGTAAGAACACTGAAGCTTTCTTT. It specifies CASSRTPGQGKNTEAFF.